A few counts support the clone carrying this TCR beta chain. TCRdb reprocessed the 5' RACE reads via MiXCR and lists one record per CDR3 protein. The sample has 1.5 million to 2 million distinct CDR3 sequences; 25% to 35% are singletons. This sample was taken from a study of identical twins. The CDR3 sequence is 14 residues long. With 1 base removed from V and 6 bases from J, the gap between germline ends came to 12 bases. This clonotype was obtained from a newborn girl in good health. The specimen was cord blood. This rearrangement joins TRBV12-3 or TRBV12-4 to TRBJ1-1; D remains ambiguous. CDR3 coding DNA: TGTGCCAGCAGTTTAGAACAGAGAGGCGCTGAAGCTTTCTTT. Translated: CASSLEQRGAEAFF.